The 13 T cell receptor beta chains reported below all come from one sample, sequenced in a study of CD8 T cells in ankylosing spondylitis. TCRdb reprocessed the 5' RACE reads with MiXCR, giving one entry per CDR3 protein. The sample has about 240,000 distinct CDR3 sequences; 8% to 9.5% are singletons. The sequenced sample consisted of blood, either unsorted or a sorted T cell fraction (not recorded which). These receptors originate from a male donor with ankylosing spondylitis or in good health (not recorded which).

This clonotype occurred many times. The chain is built from TRBV9 and TRBJ2-1; 8 positions agree with TRBD2. The V and J ends lost 4 bases and 4 bases, in that order; junction bases with no gene match: 10. The CDR3 has 16 residues. CDR1 and CDR2 from the germline V gene are SGDLS and YYNGEE. This CDR3 is CASSSLAGGSYNEQFF. The CDR3 DNA follows: TGTGCCAGCAGCTCCTTGGCGGGAGGATCGTACAATGAGCAGTTCTTC. Full variable domain (outside the CDR3, taken from reference TRBV9 and TRBJ2-1): DSGVTQTPKHLITATGQRVTLRCSPRSGDLSVYWYQQSLDQGLQFLIQYYNGEERAKGNILERFSAQQFPDLHSELNLSSLELGDSALYFCASSSLAGGSYNEQFFGPGTRLTVL.

V usage is TRBV7-2 and J usage is TRBJ1-6, with D unclear. CDR3 length: 17 amino acids. The V gene's germline CDR1 is SGHTA and CDR2 FQGNSA. V lost 5 bases to trimming and J lost 10 bases, with 24 bases between them. The CDR3 loop is CASSPLGLTAARSPLHF. The CDR3 DNA is TGTGCCAGCAGCCCCCTGGGCTTGACGGCGGCCCGATCACCCCTCCACTTT.

This clonotype was found many times. The chain employs TRBV20-1 and TRBJ1-2; D unresolved. The ends were cut back, 0 bases at V and 4 bases at J, with 15 bases in the middle. This CDR3 is 15 amino acids long. CDR1 and CDR2 from the germline V gene are DFQATT and SNEGSKA (reference sequence). The CDR3 DNA is TGCAGTGCTAGAGATCTAACCCCCGGAGGCTATGGCTACACCTTC. Translating it yields CSARDLTPGGYGYTF.

This clonotype came up many times. V is TRBV6-5 and J is TRBJ2-7; D remains unclear. The CDR3 loop spans 13 amino acids. V dropped 3 bases and J dropped 2 bases, with 8 bases sitting between them. Per the germline V gene, CDR1 is MNHEY and CDR2 is SVGAGI. DNA of the CDR3: TGTGCCAGCAGTTATGGGCAGACCTACGAGCAGTACTTC. This sequence encodes CASSYGQTYEQYF.

In this sample, this clonotype turned up a few times. The rearrangement links TRBV12-3 or TRBV12-4 to TRBJ2-7; no reliable D call. The CDR3 totals 12 residues. Between the trimmed V and J ends, which lost 3 bases and 6 bases, there was a span of 9 bases. CDR3 DNA: TGTGCCAGCAGTTTGACAAGATCCGAGCAGTACTTC. The encoded protein is CASSLTRSEQYF.

This chain links TRBV2 with TRBJ2-4; no definite D call. The CDR3 sequence is 13 residues long. Trimming stripped 1 base from V and 3 bases from J, with 4 bases between. In germline, CDR1 is SNHLY, CDR2 FYNNEI. This CDR3 reads CASSEGLKNIQYF. CDR3 nucleotides: TGTGCCAGCAGTGAAGGTCTCAAAAACATTCAGTACTTC.

Concerning this clonotype itself: This could be a read error, since a much larger clone is one nucleotide away. The gene calls are TRBV6-1 and TRBJ2-2, with a weak D call TRBD2 (6 bases). The CDR3 runs to 14 residues. V was clipped by 5 bases and J by 9 bases, with 16 bases between them. Per germline, CDR1 MNHNS and CDR2 SASEGT. The CDR3 loop is CASSPRPSDWELFF. The CDR3 region has the DNA TGTGCCAGCAGTCCCCGCCCTAGCGACTGGGAGCTGTTTTTT.

This clonotype was seen repeatedly, ten times or more. The chain uses TRBV7-9 and TRBJ2-7; 9 bases line up with TRBD1. This CDR3 region has 15 residues. V shed 6 bases, J shed 6 bases, and the junction held 12 bases outside the gene matches. Looked up from germline, CDR1 is SEHNR and CDR2 is FQNEAQ (reference sequence). This CDR3 reads CASRADRGKTVEQYF. The CDR3 DNA reads TGTGCCAGCAGAGCCGACAGGGGGAAGACGGTCGAGCAGTACTTC.

This clonotype was counted at least ten times. The V gene is TRBV7-2, the J gene TRBJ2-1; 9 bases align to TRBD2. The CDR3 consists of 14 residues. With V trimmed by 4 bases and J by 9 bases, 7 bases remained unmatched. Germline V lookup: CDR1 SGHTA, CDR2 FQGNSA. The CDR3 reads CASSSGRGRAEQFF. For the CDR3, the DNA is TGTGCCAGCAGCTCAGGTCGCGGGAGGGCTGAGCAGTTCTTC. Combining the CDR3 with reference TRBV7-2 and TRBJ2-1 gives the whole variable domain GAGVSQSPSNKVTEKGKDVELRCDPISGHTALYWYRQSLGQGLEFLIYFQGNSAPDKSGLPSDRFSAERTGGSVSTLTIQRTQQEDSAVYLCASSSGRGRAEQFFGPGTRLTVL.

This clonotype has just a few counts. The rearrangement uses TRBV5-1 and TRBJ1-5; D is perhaps TRBD1 (6 bases). Germline assignment: CDR1 SGHRS and CDR2 YFSETQ. The V end was cut by 0 bases, the J end by 4 bases, with 17 bases between. The CDR3 has 17 amino acids. The DNA of the CDR3 is TGCGCCAGCAGCTTGGCCCCTACAGGGCAGGCGAATCAGCCCCAGCATTTT. This encodes CASSLAPTGQANQPQHF.

This clonotype showed up many times. V and J are TRBV24-1 and TRBJ2-3, with 11 bases that match TRBD2. The trim removed 3 bases at V and 4 bases at J, leaving 8 bases unmatched. Germline V gives CDR1 KGHDR, CDR2 SFDVKD. This CDR3 comprises 17 residues. CDR3 DNA sequence: TGTGCCACCAGTGATGGAATTCCGGGACTAGCGGCAGATACGCAGTATTTT. Protein product: CATSDGIPGLAADTQYF.

Ten or more counts support this clonotype. The chain uses TRBV12-3 or TRBV12-4 and TRBJ2-3; 9 nucleotides align to TRBD2. The junction had 6 bases not matched to a gene; V was cut back by 6 bases and J by 2 bases. The CDR3 is 15 amino acids. CDR3 nucleotides: TGTGCCAGCAGGTCTAGCGGGGATTACACAGATACGCAGTATTTT. Translation gives CASRSSGDYTDTQYF.

This clonotype showed up many times. CDR3 nucleotide sequence: TGTGCCAGCAGTTTATGGGATTATAATTCACCCCTCCACTTT. This gives the protein CASSLWDYNSPLHF. The gene calls are TRBV27 and TRBJ1-6; D unclear. Trimming took off 1 base at V and 4 bases at J, with 5 bases between the two ends. The CDR3 loop spans 14 amino acids. Germline CDR1 is MNHEY and CDR2 is SMNVEV (reference sequence).